This TCR beta chain was identified in a study of blood T cell repertoires in COVID-19 (dated by TCRdb to about 2020). Describing the broader study: Samples covering the acute and convalescent phases of COVID-19 were provided by collaborators in the United States, Italy and Spain. The material from the prospective study consisted of cDNA or gDNA derived from T cells, B-cell-depleted T cells, or PBMCs. The dataset comprised deeply sampled blood TCRbeta repertoires from subjects exposed to, actively infected with, or recovered from COVID-19. The repertoires were made available in a free public database intended to serve as a resource for research on the immune response to SARS-CoV-2. Samples were obtained from the ongoing ImmuneRACE study (first 160 participants) and from 1,200 or so subjects provided by 6 global collaborators. Sample metadata almost always included a de-identified subject ID, COVID-19 status, age in years and sex. Where available, HLA class I and class II types were taken from metadata supplied by the sample provider and were not determined by assay-based typing.

TCRbeta CDR3 regions were amplified from genomic DNA by means of the immunoSEQ Assay, a bias-controlled multiplex PCR. As for how the authors treated the data: Nucleated cell counts per sample were estimated from amplification of reference gene primers within the assay. Sequence reads were collapsed and filtered to measure the absolute abundance of every unique TCRbeta CDR3 rearrangement. For each sample, productive Simpson clonality was calculated by taking the square root of Simpson's diversity index across productive rearrangements. Entries here come from immuneACCESS through TCRdb and include only in-frame sequences with V and J called. Some clones fail to appear in such tables; in the studies checked, an unresolved V gene covers under half of the shortfall, and the cause of the remainder is unknown. That table supplies the V and J calls and clone size; D and trimming were determined from the DNA. This sample holds approximately 140,000 clones; over 75% were observed only once. The top ten clonotypes cover 13% of the sample.

The CDR3 numbers 12 residues from cysteine through phenylalanine. Only the CDR3 region is kept as DNA, spanning 36 bases read in frame from base 1. The germline V gene specifies MDHEN as CDR1 and SYDVKM as CDR2. As concerns this clone: It lacks a known antigen. Within one base of it there is no much larger clone, and no base qualities were kept.

In Seattle, one collaborating source enrolled patients while the infection was active and tracked those patients longitudinally over the course of disease. Collaborating institutions collected whole blood in K2EDTA tubes following their own protocols. For TCRbeta analysis, collaborator samples were shipped as frozen whole blood, as isolated PBMCs, or as DNA extracted from either sample type. Study-level results and caveats: Clinical and demographic metadata were provided uncurated, with the amount varying by source and participant.

The sequencing sample was made of peripheral blood. The TCR comes from a man aged 18 to 35 with COVID-19, enrolled during active disease. Recombination connected TRBV28 to TRBJ1-5, with no confident D gene call. DNA sequence: TGTGCGGCGGCGGGAGGCAATCAGCCCCAGCATTTT. Protein translation: CAAAGGNQPQHF. Joined to the reference TRBV28 and TRBJ1-5 proteins, this CDR3 gives the full variable domain: DVKVTQSSRYLVKRTGEKVFLECVQDMDHENMFWYRQDPGLGLRLIYFSYDVKMKEKGDIPEGYSVSREKKERFSLILESASTNQTSMYLCAAAGGNQPQHFGDGTRLSIL.